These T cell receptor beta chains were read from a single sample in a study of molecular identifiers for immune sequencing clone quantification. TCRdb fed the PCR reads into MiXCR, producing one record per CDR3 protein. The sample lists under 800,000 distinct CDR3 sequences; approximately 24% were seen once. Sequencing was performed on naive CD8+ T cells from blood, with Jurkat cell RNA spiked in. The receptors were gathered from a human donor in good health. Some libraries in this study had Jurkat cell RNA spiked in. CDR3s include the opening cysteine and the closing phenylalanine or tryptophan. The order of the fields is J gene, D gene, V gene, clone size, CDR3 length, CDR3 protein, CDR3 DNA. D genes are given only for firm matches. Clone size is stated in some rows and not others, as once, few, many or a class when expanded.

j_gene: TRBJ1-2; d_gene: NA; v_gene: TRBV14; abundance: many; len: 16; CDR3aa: CASSQEALIAGYGYTF; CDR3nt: TGTGCCAGCAGCCAAGAGGCACTGATAGCTGGGTATGGCTACACCTTC
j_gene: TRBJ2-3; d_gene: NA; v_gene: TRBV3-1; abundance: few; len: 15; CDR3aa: CASSPKRGVTDTQYF; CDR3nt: TGTGCCAGCAGCCCAAAGAGGGGGGTTACAGATACGCAGTATTTT
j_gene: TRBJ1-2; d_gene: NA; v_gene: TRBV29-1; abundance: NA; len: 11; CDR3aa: CSVETYYGYTF; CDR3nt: TGCAGCGTTGAAACGTACTATGGCTACACCTTC
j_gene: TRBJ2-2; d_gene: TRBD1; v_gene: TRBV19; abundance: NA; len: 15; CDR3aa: CASSIGTGAAGELFF; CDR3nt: TGTGCCAGTAGTATCGGGACAGGGGCTGCCGGGGAGCTGTTTTTT
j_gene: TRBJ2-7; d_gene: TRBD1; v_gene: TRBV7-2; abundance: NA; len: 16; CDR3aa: CASSLAGTEVYYAQYF; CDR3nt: TGTGCCAGCAGCTTAGCGGGGACAGAAGTCTACTACGCGCAGTACTTC
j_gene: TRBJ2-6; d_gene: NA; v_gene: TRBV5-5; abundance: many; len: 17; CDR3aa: CASSLQGHHSGANVLTF; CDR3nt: TGTGCCAGCAGCCTACAGGGTCACCACTCTGGGGCCAACGTCCTGACTTTC
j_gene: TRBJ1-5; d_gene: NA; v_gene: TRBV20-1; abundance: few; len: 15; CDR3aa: CSASEQEDSNQPQHF; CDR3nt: TGCAGTGCTAGTGAACAGGAGGATAGCAATCAGCCCCAGCATTTT
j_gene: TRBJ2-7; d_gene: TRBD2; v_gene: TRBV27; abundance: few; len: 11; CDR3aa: CASSLGRVWHF; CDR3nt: TGTGCCAGCAGTTTAGGGAGGGTTTGGCACTTC
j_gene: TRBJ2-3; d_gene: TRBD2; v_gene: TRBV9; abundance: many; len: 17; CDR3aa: CASSAPTASGTSDTQYF; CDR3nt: TGTGCCAGCAGCGCGCCCACCGCTAGCGGAACTTCAGATACGCAGTATTTT
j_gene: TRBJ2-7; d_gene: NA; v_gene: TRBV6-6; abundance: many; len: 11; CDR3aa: CASSPEGEQYF; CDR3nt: TGTGCCAGCAGTCCAGAGGGCGAGCAGTACTTC
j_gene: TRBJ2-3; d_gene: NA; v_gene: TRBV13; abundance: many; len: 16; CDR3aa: CASSNRALSSTDTQYF; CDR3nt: TGTGCCAGCAGCAACCGCGCACTTTCTAGCACAGATACGCAGTATTTT
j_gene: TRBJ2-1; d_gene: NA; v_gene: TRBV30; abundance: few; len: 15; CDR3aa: CAWSALGTSYNEQFF; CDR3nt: TGTGCCTGGAGTGCCCTAGGGACCTCCTACAATGAGCAGTTCTTC
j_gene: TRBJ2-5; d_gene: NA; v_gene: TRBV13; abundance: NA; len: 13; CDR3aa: CAGGLGRGETQCF; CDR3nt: TGTGCCGGCGGCTTGGGACGGGGAGAGACCCAGTGCTTC
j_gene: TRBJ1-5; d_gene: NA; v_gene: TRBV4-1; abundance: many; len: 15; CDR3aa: CASSQGRGMSQPQHF; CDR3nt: TGCGCCAGCAGCCAAGGTAGAGGGATGAGTCAGCCCCAGCATTTT
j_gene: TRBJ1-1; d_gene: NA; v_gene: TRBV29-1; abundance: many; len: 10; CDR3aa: CREGNTEAFF; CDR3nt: TGCAGGGAGGGGAACACTGAAGCTTTCTTT
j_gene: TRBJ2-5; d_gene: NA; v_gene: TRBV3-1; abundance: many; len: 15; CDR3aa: CASSQEPWLQETQYF; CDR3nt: TGTGCCAGCAGCCAAGAGCCCTGGCTACAAGAGACCCAGTACTTC
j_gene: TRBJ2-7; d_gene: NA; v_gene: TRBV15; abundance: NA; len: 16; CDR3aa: CATSRDGYRFGDEQYF; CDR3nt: TGTGCCACCAGCAGAGACGGGTACCGCTTCGGGGACGAGCAGTACTTC